Following are 15 T cell receptor beta chains from one sample sequenced in a study of tumor and adjacent non-tumor tissue in lung cancer (dated by TCRdb to 2016 to 2018). RNA was isolated from bulk, unsorted tissue, and RNA quality was assessed with a NanoDrop ND-1000 and an Agilent 2100. Normal lung samples were distant non-tumor tissue taken more than 3 cm from the tumor edge. The library was built by means of multiplex PCR. The data were produced on an Illumina HiSeq 2500. TCRbeta libraries were built by three rounds of nested PCR using primers (Table S4), following protocols modified from ARM-PCR. TCRdb reanalyzed the raw reads on its own, using fastp at Q25 for trimming and MiXCR for clone calling, and kept in-frame beta chains. Each record represents a unique CDR3 protein, reported with the most common genes and DNA among its rows. This sample comprises approximately 100,000 distinct CDR3 sequences, 60% to 80% of them detected only once. Around 20% of the sample belongs to the ten largest clones.

The sample comprised distant non-tumor lung tissue. The receptors come from a man aged 30-40 years with non-small cell lung cancer.

This clonotype has just a few counts. A much larger clone lies a single base off, so this may be a read error. CDR3 region: CASSHIETQYF. The CDR3 DNA is TGCGCCAGCAGCCACATAGAGACCCAGTACTTC. The J gene is TRBJ2-5, the V gene TRBV10-2; D gene unclear. V was trimmed by 6 bases and J by 4 bases, leaving 6 bases between them. Germline CDR1 WSHSY, CDR2 SAAADI. This CDR3 is 11 amino acids long.

For this clonotype: The junction differs from germline at one of its ends, possibly a read error. The chain employs TRBV14 and TRBJ1-1, with D tentatively TRBD1 (6 bases). The CDR3 totals 14 residues. Germline CDR1 SGHDN, CDR2 FVKESK. The CDR3 DNA sequence: TGTGCCAGCAGCCACCGGGGGCAGAACACTGAAGTTTTCTTT. This gives the protein CASSHRGQNTEVFF.

Worth noting for this clonotype: A much larger clone differs from this one at a single base, so this may be a read error. The J gene is TRBJ2-7, the V gene TRBV20-1, with 7 bases identical to TRBD1. Germline V gives CDR1 DFQATT, CDR2 SNEGSKA (reference sequence). This CDR3 contains 14 residues. The CDR3 spells CNARGRDSSYEQYF. DNA for the CDR3: TGCAATGCTAGAGGCCGGGACAGCTCCTACGAGCAGTACTTC.

About this clonotype itself: One end of the junction is discordant with germline, which a read error may explain. J is TRBJ1-1 and V is TRBV6-5, with D hard to call. Germline V CDR1 and CDR2: MNHEY, SVGAGI. This CDR3 spans 13 amino acids. Written as DNA, the CDR3 is TGTGTCAGCAATCCGGGGAGATTCGCTGAAGCTTTCTTT. Amino acid sequence: CVSNPGRFAEAFF.

This clonotype was recorded many times. V usage is TRBV6-2 or TRBV6-3 and J usage is TRBJ2-3; D gene uncertain. The V end was cut by 10 bases, the J end by 2 bases, with 10 bases between. Germline CDR1 reads MNHEY; CDR2 reads SVGEGT. This CDR3 spans 12 amino acids. The CDR3 coding sequence is TGTGCCACCCTCGGGTCCACAGATACGCAGTATTTT. Residues: CATLGSTDTQYF.

This clonotype has at least ten counts. This sequence joins TRBV29-1 and TRBJ2-7; 8 positions agree with TRBD2. The CDR3 spans 13 residues. Germline-derived CDR1 and CDR2 are SQVTM and ANQGSEA. With 5 bases clipped from V and 1 base from J, the junction kept 4 bases outside the gene matches. The DNA of the CDR3 is TGCAGCGTTAGCGGGAGTCTTTCCTACGAGCAGTACTTC. Amino acid sequence: CSVSGSLSYEQYF.

This clonotype was picked up many times. V usage is TRBV12-3 or TRBV12-4 and J usage is TRBJ1-6, with a tentative D call TRBD1 (6 bases). The V end lost 1 base, the J end lost 6 bases, and 7 bases lay between the germline ends. The CDR3 is made up of 14 amino acids. The CDR3 nucleotides are TGTGCCAGCAGTTTAGGAGGGGGTAATTCACCCCTCCACTTT. Its protein product is CASSLGGGNSPLHF.

In regard to this clonotype: No conserved phenylalanine or tryptophan ends this CDR3, so it is likely a read error. The V call is TRBV11-3, the J call TRBJ2-1, with D perhaps matching TRBD1 (8 bases). The germline V gene encodes CDR1 SGHNT and CDR2 YENEEA. The CDR3 is made up of 13 amino acids. CDR3 protein: CASGFTGGGEQFS. The CDR3 DNA reads as TGTGCCAGCGGCTTCACAGGGGGGGGTGAGCAGTTCTCC.

As to this clonotype: This may be a read error: a much more frequent sequence differs by one nucleotide. The rearrangement links TRBV20-1 to TRBJ2-3; no clear D. Germline CDR1 is DFQATT and CDR2 is SNEGSKA (reference sequence). The V end was cut by 0 bases, the J end by 2 bases, with 12 bases between. The CDR3 loop spans 15 amino acids. The CDR3 protein is CSAREAGEDTDTQYF. In DNA, the CDR3 is TGCAGTGCTAGAGAAGCCGGAGAGGACACAGATACGCAGTATTTT.

This clonotype was recorded at least ten times. The rearrangement uses TRBV11-2 and TRBJ1-3, with D unclear. The CDR3 consists of 11 residues. V lost 5 bases and J lost 8, with 7 bases in between. Germline V lookup: CDR1 SGHAT, CDR2 FQNNGV. The CDR3 DNA follows: TGTGCCAGCAGCCTTAGTCACACCATATATTTT. Translation gives CASSLSHTIYF.

The J gene is TRBJ2-1, the V gene TRBV29-1; TRBD2 matches at 8 bases. This CDR3 region has 13 residues. In germline, CDR1 is SQVTM, CDR2 ANQGSEA. V dropped 1 base and J dropped 16; count of bases not matched to a gene: 12. CDR3 sequence: CSVEGTSMNEHFF. CDR3 coding DNA: TGCAGCGTTGAAGGGACTAGCATGAATGAACACTTCTTC.

In the case of this clonotype: No conserved phenylalanine or tryptophan is present at the end of the CDR3, so a read error is the likely explanation. The gene calls are TRBV24-1 and TRBJ1-5, with 8 bases aligning to TRBD1. Germline V gene lookup returns CDR1 KGHDR and CDR2 SFDVKD. CDR3 size: 16 residues. For the CDR3, the DNA is TGTGCCACCGAATTCCCGGGACAGGTATACAATCAACCCCAGCATATT. Translated, it gives CATEFPGQVYNQPQHI.

In regard to this clonotype: An end of the junction differs from the germline gene, which may be a read error. CDR3 sequence (DNA): TGTGTCAGCAGGGAGGAGGATGAGCAGTTCTTC. Protein: CVSREEDEQFF. The V and J genes are TRBV11-2 and TRBJ2-1; D perhaps matches TRBD2 (6 bases). The CDR3 totals 11 residues. Germline CDR1 SGHAT, CDR2 FQNNGV.

The V call is TRBV11-2, the J call TRBJ1-1; D is perhaps TRBD1 (5 bases). The CDR3 spans 14 residues. The germline V and J ends were trimmed by 5 bases and 7 bases, with 17 bases remaining between them. Germline V gene data show CDR1 as SGHAT and CDR2 as FQNNGV. The CDR3 sequence is CASSRGRGYNEAFF. The CDR3 DNA reads as TGTGCCAGCAGCAGAGGACGGGGGTACAATGAAGCTTTCTTT.

On this clonotype: The missing conserved phenylalanine or tryptophan at the end of this CDR3 makes a read error likely. The chain joins TRBV30 to TRBJ2-4; TRBD1 matches 7 bases. The CDR3 length is 13 residues. CDR1 is GTSNPN, CDR2 SVGIG, per germline (reference sequence). J was trimmed by 7 bases and V by 0 bases; bases with no gene match: 3. The CDR3 sequence is CAWSVQGTNIQYY. CDR3 in DNA: TGTGCCTGGAGTGTACAGGGGACGAACATTCAGTACTAC.